These 14 T cell receptor beta chains were sequenced from one sample in a study of Ad26.COV2.S vaccination and SARS-CoV-2 variants. Produced via immunoSEQ multiplex PCR; TCRdb's table is partial and in-frame only. The table includes 380,000 or so clones, about 88% detected once. Treatment specified: roughly 18 received Ad26.COV2.S at low or high dose, single or two shots; 5 received placebo; per-sample allocation not given. Each sample was drawn 63 days after the first injection (of vaccine or placebo). The material sequenced was peripheral blood, taken in a trial of Ad26.COV2.S vaccine versus placebo. Receptor source: a person aged 18-65 years who received the Ad26.COV2.S COVID-19 vaccine or a placebo.

This clone was detected only a few times. The gene calls are TRBV5-6 and TRBJ2-3, with D unresolved. Germline CDR1 and CDR2: SGHDT and YYEEEE. The CDR3 consists of 13 residues. V was clipped by 2 bases and J by 2 bases, with 6 bases between them. The CDR3 region is CASSFPTTDTQYF. The CDR3 DNA reads as TGTGCCAGCAGCTTCCCTACCACAGATACGCAGTATTTT.

This chain joins TRBV11-3 and TRBJ2-7, with D unresolved. The CDR3 runs to 13 residues. Germline CDR1 SGHNT, CDR2 YENEEA. Trimming removed 5 bases from V and 7 bases from J, with 15 bases in between. DNA for the CDR3: TGTGCCAGCAGCGCCGCGTCCCCGGGTGAGCAGTACTTC. Residues: CASSAASPGEQYF.

This chain joins TRBV12-3 or TRBV12-4 and TRBJ1-5, with 7 bases aligning to TRBD1. This CDR3 has 12 amino acids. Losses at the gene ends were 8 bases for V and 4 bases for J; bases not matched to a gene: 2. For the CDR3, the DNA is TGTGCCAGCCAGACAGGGAATCAGCCCCAGCATTTT. As protein: CASQTGNQPQHF.

CDR3 residues: CASSQSPTQVDEQFF. In nucleotides, the CDR3 is TGTGCCAGCAGCCAAAGCCCAACACAAGTCGATGAGCAGTTCTTC. The V call is TRBV4-2, the J call TRBJ2-1; D gene ambiguous. V lost 2 bases and J lost 8, with 16 bases in between. This CDR3 region has 15 residues. Germline assignment: CDR1 LGHNA and CDR2 YNFKEQ.

The V and J genes are TRBV15 and TRBJ2-6; no firm D call. Between the trimmed V and J ends, which lost 4 bases and 4 bases, there was a span of 11 bases. Germline CDR1 is LNHNV and CDR2 is YYDKDF (reference sequence). The CDR3 extends over 15 amino acids. This chain's CDR3 is CATSTRATGANVLTF. The CDR3 region has the DNA TGTGCCACCAGCACCCGGGCCACGGGGGCCAACGTCCTGACTTTC. The entire variable domain, with the rest obtained from reference TRBV15 and TRBJ2-6, is as follows: DAMVIQNPRYQVTQFGKPVTLSCSQTLNHNVMYWYQQKSSQAPKLLFHYYDKDFNNEADTPDNFQSRRPNTSFCFLDIRSPGLGDTAMYLCATSTRATGANVLTFGAGSRLTVL.

This chain links TRBV24-1 with TRBJ1-5; D not certain. The V gene lost 0 bases and the J gene lost 9 bases, with 17 bases spanning the gap. This CDR3 has 16 amino acids. Looked up from germline, CDR1 is KGHDR and CDR2 is SFDVKD. The CDR3 nucleotides are TGTGCCACCAGTGATTTGCAATTTTCGGATTCTGGGCCCCAGCATTTT. It codes for CATSDLQFSDSGPQHF.

The chain combines TRBV18 with TRBJ2-1; D is undetermined. The V gene's germline CDR1 is KGHSH and CDR2 LQKENI. The CDR3 is 11 amino acids. V was trimmed by 4 bases and J by 7 bases, leaving 5 bases between them. CDR3 in DNA: TGTGCCAGCTCACTCGGGAATGAGCAGTTCTTC. Translating gives CASSLGNEQFF.

This clone was found a few times. The rearrangement links TRBV6-1 to TRBJ2-1; no clear D gene. The length of the CDR3 is 16 residues. Germline V gene lookup returns CDR1 MNHNS and CDR2 SASEGT. V dropped 4 bases and J dropped 5 bases, with 18 bases sitting between them. DNA of the CDR3: TGTGCCAGCAGTGGCCACTGGGCGAACTACAACAATGAGCAGTTCTTC. Protein product: CASSGHWANYNNEQFF.

This chain joins TRBV6-1 and TRBJ1-1; TRBD1 might be the D (5 bases). Between the trimmed V and J ends, which lost 1 base and 11 bases, there was a span of 14 bases. Germline lookup yields CDR1 MNHNS and CDR2 SASEGT. CDR3 length: 13 amino acids. CDR3 coding DNA: TGTGCCAGCAGTGAAGACCGCGCAGGGACGGCTTTCTTT. Translated, it gives CASSEDRAGTAFF.

The chain has TRBV11-2 and TRBJ2-7; no clear D gene. Germline loops: CDR1 SGHAT, CDR2 FQNNGV. The CDR3 is 15 residues long. The V end lost 1 base, the J end lost 2 bases, and 12 bases lay between the germline ends. The CDR3 sequence: CASSLVVGPAYEQYF. The CDR3 DNA reads as TGTGCCAGCAGCTTAGTAGTCGGTCCAGCCTACGAGCAGTACTTC.

V gene TRBV27 combines with J gene TRBJ2-1, with a weak D call TRBD1 (6 bases). V was trimmed by 5 bases and J by 8 bases, leaving 22 bases between them. Per the germline V gene, CDR1 is MNHEY and CDR2 is SMNVEV (reference sequence). CDR3 length equals 16 residues. CDR3 DNA sequence: TGTGCCAGCAGTATCCTGCCGGGACAAGGTGAAGATGAGCAGTTCTTC. Protein: CASSILPGQGEDEQFF.

The V gene is TRBV9, the J gene TRBJ1-6; maybe TRBD1 (6 bases). Trimming removed 1 base from V and 7 bases from J, with 21 bases in between. Germline loops: CDR1 SGDLS, CDR2 YYNGEE. The CDR3 has 18 amino acids. In DNA form, the CDR3 reads TGTGCCAGCAGCGTATCGTCGTTGGGCACAGGGAGGAATTCACCCCTCCACTTT. Protein product: CASSVSSLGTGRNSPLHF.

The rearrangement joins TRBV19 to TRBJ1-4, with D possibly matching TRBD1 (5 bases). The CDR3 has 12 amino acids. Germline V gene lookup returns CDR1 LNHDA and CDR2 SQIVND (reference sequence). Deletions cut 5 bases from V and 8 bases from J, with 9 bases between. The CDR3 DNA follows: TGTGCCAGTAGTTCCAGGGAAGAAAAACTGTTTTTT. It specifies CASSSREEKLFF.

The V gene is TRBV5-1, the J gene TRBJ2-3, with D unclear. The germline V gene encodes CDR1 SGHRS and CDR2 YFSETQ. The CDR3 is made up of 14 amino acids. V was clipped by 4 bases and J by 0 bases, with 9 bases between them. CDR3 protein: CASSLRVSTDTQYF. The CDR3 nucleotides read TGCGCCAGCAGCCTCCGGGTTAGCACAGATACGCAGTATTTT.